This T cell receptor beta chain originates from a study of T cell clonality in common variable immunodeficiency. General observations from the study: Patient heterogeneity in the CVID cohort limited correlations between repertoire features and clinical complications.

Concerning this clone itself: Its antigen is not identified. With the read ending 3 residues before the CDR3 end, the germline J gene is used to fill in that end.

The CDR3 length is 13 residues. V lost 4 bases and J 5 bases, leaving 12 bases between the germline ends. Germline CDR1 KGHSH, CDR2 LQKENI. Some clones are missing from TCRdb's copy, which holds only in-frame ones; the method was immunoSEQ multiplex PCR. The sample offers more than 35,000 clones and no singletons, the top ten holding 0.9% to 1%. The source is a person aged 18 to 75 in good health. The rearrangement links TRBV18 to TRBJ2-7, with D tentatively TRBD2 (5 bases). Sequences were obtained from peripheral blood mononuclear cells. The CDR3 DNA, read in part, is TGTGCCAGCTCACGGGCTGTGAGGGACGAG. Translated: CASSRAVRDE. The full CDR3 protein reads CASSRAVRDEQYF.